The next 8 T cell receptor delta chains were all read from a single sample in a study of gamma-delta T cells after stem cell transplantation. TCRdb applied CATT to the RT-PCR reads for clone calling. The top ten hold 60% to 75% of the sample, which has some 1,400 delta-chain clones, 9% to 12% seen once. Sequenced material: gamma-delta T cells. The receptor set was obtained from a human donor. It is not recorded whose cells these are; they may come from a transplant donor.

Written as DNA, the CDR3 is TGTGCCTGTGACACACTGGGGGATAAAGGGCGCACCGATAAACTCATCTTT. It specifies CACDTLGDKGRTDKLIF. The gene calls are TRDV2 and TRDJ1; TRDD3 matches at 11 bases. V trimming: 1 base; J trimming: 1 base; junction bases outside the gene matches: 7. CDR3 length: 17 amino acids. Germline CDR1 is GEAIGNYY and CDR2 is EKD.

By sample fraction, this clone is medium-sized. The sample contains more than one DNA sequence encoding this CDR3. The chain couples TRDV2 to TRDJ1; 13 bases agree with TRDD3. Germline CDR1 GEAIGNYY, CDR2 EKD. This CDR3 contains 16 residues. The V and J ends lost 7 bases and 2 bases, in that order; junction bases with no gene match: 9. In DNA, the CDR3 is TGTGCCTGCGATGTACTGGGGGATACGGGGACCGATAAACTCATCTTT. It is translated as CACDVLGDTGTDKLIF.

This clone rates as large. TCRdb's listed protein matches a much larger clone and diverges from this DNA's translation at residue 5, likely through a read error; the protein shown comes from the DNA. J is TRDJ1 and V is TRDV3; TRDD3 might be the D (6 bases). Germline lookup yields CDR1 TVYSNPD and CDR2 GDNSRS (reference sequence). V was cut by 5 bases and J by 5 bases, with 21 bases left in between. The CDR3 is 14 residues long. The CDR3 reads CALSPYDLGDKLIF. The CDR3 coding sequence is TGTGCCCTCTCCCCCTACGACCTGGGGGATAAACTCATCTTT.

A word on this clone: Germline is not matched at one junction end, which may reflect a read error. Additional DNA sequences in this sample encode the identical CDR3. Written as DNA, the CDR3 is TGTGCCTGTGACACCGTAGGGGGCCTTCTGATACGAGGAACCGATAAACTCATCTTC. It encodes CACDTVGGLLIRGTDKLIF. The rearrangement uses TRDV2 and TRDJ1, with a tentative D call TRDD3 (6 bases). Looked up from germline, CDR1 is GEAIGNYY and CDR2 is EKD. CDR3 length equals 19 residues.

Sample share makes this clone medium-sized. The rearrangement links TRDV2 to TRDJ2, with TRDD3 matching over 10 bases. The CDR3 length is 18 residues. J lost 5 bases, V lost 3 bases, and 14 bases had no gene match. CDR1 is GEAIGNYY and CDR2 is EKD in the germline V gene. Here the CDR3 DNA reads TGTGCCTGTGACCCTGCTGGGGGATATACGACCCCCACAGCACAACTCTTCTTT. Translated, it gives CACDPAGGYTTPTAQLFF.

Turning to this clone: This likely traces to a read error, being one base from a far larger clone. Other DNA sequences in this specimen translate into the identical CDR3. This rearrangement joins TRDV2 to TRDJ1, with D possibly matching TRDD3 (6 bases). The CDR3 is 14 amino acids. CDR1 is GEAIGNYY and CDR2 is EKD in the germline V gene. Trimming left V 0 bases short and J 11 bases short, with 18 bases between. CDR3 protein: CACDTVSGERELIF. CDR3 coding DNA: TGTGCCTGTGACACCGTGTCGGGGGAGAGGGAGCTCATCTTT.

This clone was seen a few times. V gene TRDV2 combines with J gene TRDJ1, with D uncertain. TCRdb lists no J gene, so it was determined here by aligning the DNA to germline. Deletions cut 0 bases from V and 0 bases from J, with 25 bases between. CDR1 GEAIGNYY and CDR2 EKD come from the germline V gene. The CDR3 totals 20 residues. The CDR3 is CACDTLNFGRGDLYTDKLIF. The CDR3 bases are TGTGCCTGTGACACCCTTAACTTCGGCCGTGGAGATTTGTACACCGATAAACTCATCTTT.

This clone occurred a few times. Since a far larger clone is one base different, this is likely a read error. Other DNA sequences in the same sample also yield this CDR3. The chain has TRDV2 and TRDJ1, with 9 positions matching TRDD3. Trimming cost V 1 base and J 6 bases; bases outside gene matches: 14. The V gene's germline CDR1 is GEAIGNYY and CDR2 EKD. The CDR3 loop spans 17 amino acids. CDR3 loop: CACDTLGGLGDQYKLIF. The CDR3 region has the DNA TGTGCCTGTGACACTTTGGGTGGACTGGGGGACCAGTATAAACTCATCTTT.